A selection of T cell receptor beta chains follows, all from one sample in a study of Graves' ophthalmopathy and Graves' hyperthyroidism. TCRdb recomputed calls from the multiplex PCR reads with MiXCR, one row per CDR3 protein. This sample has 650,000 to 900,000 distinct CDR3 sequences, with 40% found just once. The sequenced sample consisted of peripheral blood. Source of these receptors: an adult man with Graves' ophthalmopathy. CDR3s include the opening cysteine and the closing phenylalanine or tryptophan. A D gene is named only where the DNA matches it firmly. Where a row states a size, it is once, few, many or the class of an expanded clone; other rows omit it.

.	TRBV9	.	TRBJ1-2	CASSAVLGGSGGYTF	TGTGCCAGCAGCGCCGTTTTGGGGGGCTCTGGCGGCTACACCTTC
.	TRBV7-9	.	TRBJ1-2	CASSLPFEETNYGYTF	TGTGCCAGCAGCTTGCCTTTTGAGGAGACGAACTATGGCTACACCTTC
.	TRBV20-1	TRBD2	TRBJ2-7	CSARVTSGTSGTYEQYF	TGCAGTGCTAGAGTAACGTCCGGGACTAGCGGTACCTACGAGCAGTACTTC
.	TRBV2	TRBD1	TRBJ2-2	CANKPRDRGTGELFF	TGTGCCAACAAGCCCCGGGACAGGGGCACCGGGGAGCTGTTTTTT
many	TRBV12-3/TRBV12-4	.	TRBJ1-5	CASSLWGEGNQPQHF	TGTGCCAGCAGTTTATGGGGGGAGGGGAATCAGCCCCAGCATTTT
.	TRBV20-1	TRBD2	TRBJ2-5	CSARNPLSVRASGRAEETQYF	TGCAGTGCTAGGAACCCACTAAGTGTCCGAGCTAGCGGGAGGGCCGAAGAGACCCAGTACTTC
.	TRBV29-1	.	TRBJ2-5	CSAVGTGVGETQYF	TGCAGCGCGGTCGGCACCGGGGTGGGGGAGACCCAGTACTTC
many	TRBV11-2	TRBD2	TRBJ2-7	CASREAGGNYEQYF	TGTGCCAGCAGGGAGGCGGGGGGCAACTACGAGCAGTACTTC
many	TRBV7-9	.	TRBJ1-1	CASSLEPNTEAFF	TGTGCCAGCAGCCTGGAGCCGAACACTGAAGCTTTCTTT
few	TRBV28	.	TRBJ1-5	CASSLTTAGQPQHF	TGTGCCAGCAGTTTGACGACAGCCGGTCAGCCCCAGCATTTT